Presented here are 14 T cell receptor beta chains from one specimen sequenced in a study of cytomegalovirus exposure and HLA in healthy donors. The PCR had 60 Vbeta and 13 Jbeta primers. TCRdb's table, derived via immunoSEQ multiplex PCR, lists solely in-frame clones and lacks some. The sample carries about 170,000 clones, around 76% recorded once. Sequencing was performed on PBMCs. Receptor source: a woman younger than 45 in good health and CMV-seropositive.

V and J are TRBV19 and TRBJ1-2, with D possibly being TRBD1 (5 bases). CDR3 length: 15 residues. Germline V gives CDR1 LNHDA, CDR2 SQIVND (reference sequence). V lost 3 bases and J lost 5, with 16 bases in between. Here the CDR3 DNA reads TGTGCCAGTAGTATTCGCCTTGGGGGAGGATATGGCTACACCTTC. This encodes CASSIRLGGGYGYTF.

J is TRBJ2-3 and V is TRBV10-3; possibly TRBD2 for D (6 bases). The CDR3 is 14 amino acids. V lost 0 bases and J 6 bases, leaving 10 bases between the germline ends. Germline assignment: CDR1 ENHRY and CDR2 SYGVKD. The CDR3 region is CAISESEGVDTQYF. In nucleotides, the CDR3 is TGTGCCATCAGTGAGTCGGAGGGTGTGGATACGCAGTATTTT.

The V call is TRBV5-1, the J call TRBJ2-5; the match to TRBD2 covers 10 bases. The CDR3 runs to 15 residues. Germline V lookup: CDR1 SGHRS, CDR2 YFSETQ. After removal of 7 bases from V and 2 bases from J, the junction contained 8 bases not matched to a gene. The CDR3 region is CASGRAGGHQETQYF. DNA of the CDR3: TGCGCCAGCGGTCGAGCGGGGGGGCATCAAGAGACCCAGTACTTC.

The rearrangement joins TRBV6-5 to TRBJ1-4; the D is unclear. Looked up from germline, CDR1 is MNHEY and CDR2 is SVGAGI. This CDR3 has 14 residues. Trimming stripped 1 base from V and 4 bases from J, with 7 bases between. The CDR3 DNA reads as TGTGCCAGCAGTTACTTTACGGGTAATGAAAAACTGTTTTTT. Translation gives CASSYFTGNEKLFF.

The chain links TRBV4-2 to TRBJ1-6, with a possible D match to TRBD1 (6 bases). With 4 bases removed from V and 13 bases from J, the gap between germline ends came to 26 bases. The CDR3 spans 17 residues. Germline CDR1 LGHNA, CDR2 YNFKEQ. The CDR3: CASSLQWRTDEVAPLHF. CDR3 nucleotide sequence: TGTGCCAGCAGCCTCCAATGGAGGACAGACGAAGTAGCCCCCCTCCACTTT.

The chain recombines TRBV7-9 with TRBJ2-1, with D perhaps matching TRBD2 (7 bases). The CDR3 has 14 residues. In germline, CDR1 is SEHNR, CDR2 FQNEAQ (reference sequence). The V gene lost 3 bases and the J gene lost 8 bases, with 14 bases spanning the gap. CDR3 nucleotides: TGTGCCAGCAGCTTTAGTGGGAGGGGGTATGAGCAGTTCTTC. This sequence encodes CASSFSGRGYEQFF.

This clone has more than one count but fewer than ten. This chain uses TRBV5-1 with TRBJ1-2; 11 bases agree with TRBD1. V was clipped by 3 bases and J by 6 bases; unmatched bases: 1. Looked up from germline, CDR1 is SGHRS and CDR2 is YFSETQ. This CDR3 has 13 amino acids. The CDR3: CASSSGQGDGYTF. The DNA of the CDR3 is TGCGCCAGCAGCTCGGGACAGGGGGATGGCTACACCTTC.

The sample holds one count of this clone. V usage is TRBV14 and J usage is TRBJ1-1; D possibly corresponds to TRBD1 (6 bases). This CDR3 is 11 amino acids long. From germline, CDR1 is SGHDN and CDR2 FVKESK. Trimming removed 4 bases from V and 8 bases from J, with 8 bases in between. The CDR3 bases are TGTGCCAGCAGCCCGGGGACAGAAGCTTTCTTT. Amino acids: CASSPGTEAFF.

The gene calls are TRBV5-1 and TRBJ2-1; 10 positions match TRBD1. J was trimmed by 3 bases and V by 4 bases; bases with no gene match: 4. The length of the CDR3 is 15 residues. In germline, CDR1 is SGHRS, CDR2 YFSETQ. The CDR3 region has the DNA TGCGCCAGCAGCCCCCGGACAGGGGGCTACAATGAGCAGTTCTTC. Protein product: CASSPRTGGYNEQFF.

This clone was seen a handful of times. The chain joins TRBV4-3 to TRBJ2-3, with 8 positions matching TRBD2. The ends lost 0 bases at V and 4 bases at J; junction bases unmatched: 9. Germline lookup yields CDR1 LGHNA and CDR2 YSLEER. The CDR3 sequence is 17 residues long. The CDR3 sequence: CASSQDSASGGPDTQYF. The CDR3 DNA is TGCGCCAGCAGCCAAGATAGTGCCAGCGGGGGTCCAGATACGCAGTATTTT.

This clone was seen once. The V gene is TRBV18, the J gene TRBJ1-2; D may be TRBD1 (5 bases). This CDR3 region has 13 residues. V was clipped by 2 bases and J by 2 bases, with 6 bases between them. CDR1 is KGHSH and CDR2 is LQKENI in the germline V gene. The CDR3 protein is CASSPGGNYGYTF. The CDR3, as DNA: TGTGCCAGCTCACCAGGGGGGAACTATGGCTACACCTTC.

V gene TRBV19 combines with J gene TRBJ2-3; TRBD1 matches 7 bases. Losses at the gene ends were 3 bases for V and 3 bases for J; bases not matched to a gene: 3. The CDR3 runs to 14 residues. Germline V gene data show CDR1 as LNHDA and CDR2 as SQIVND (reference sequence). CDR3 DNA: TGTGCCAGTAGTATCGGACAGGCTACAGATACGCAGTATTTT. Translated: CASSIGQATDTQYF.

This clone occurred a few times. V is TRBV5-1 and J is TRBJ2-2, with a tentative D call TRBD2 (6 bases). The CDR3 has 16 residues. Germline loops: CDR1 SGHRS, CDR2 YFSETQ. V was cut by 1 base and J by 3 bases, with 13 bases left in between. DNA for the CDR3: TGCGCCAGCAGCTTGAGGGCAGGGAGGTACACCGGGGAGCTGTTTTTT. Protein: CASSLRAGRYTGELFF.

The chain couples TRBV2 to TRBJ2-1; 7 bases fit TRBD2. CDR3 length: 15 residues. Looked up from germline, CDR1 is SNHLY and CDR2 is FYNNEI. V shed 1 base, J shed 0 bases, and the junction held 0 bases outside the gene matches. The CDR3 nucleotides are TGTGCCAGCAGTGAAGGACTAGCCTCCTACAATGAGCAGTTCTTC. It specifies CASSEGLASYNEQFF. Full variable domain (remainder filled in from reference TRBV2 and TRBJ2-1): EPEVTQTPSHQVTQMGQEVILRCVPISNHLYFYWYRQILGQKVEFLVSFYNNEISEKSEIFDDQFSVERPDGSNFTLKIRSTKLEDSAMYFCASSEGLASYNEQFFGPGTRLTVL.